This T cell receptor beta chain is from a study of Ad26.COV2.S vaccination and SARS-CoV-2 variants (TCRdb year 2021). General notes on the study: TCRbeta repertoire sequencing was used to assess the specificity and breadth of SARS-CoV-2-reactive T cell receptors after Ad26.COV2.S vaccination. A total of approximately 30 samples were included in the TCR-sequenced set, comprising around 19 Ad26.COV2.S vaccine recipients, 5 placebo recipients and 8 SARS-CoV-2 convalescent individuals. Overall results and qualifications from the work: Vaccine and placebo recipients had similar non-spike TCR breadth, a finding consistent with the vaccine containing only spike. After vaccination, spike-specific CD8+ and CD4+ T cell responses were reported to show substantial breadth. The authors noted that the TCR breadth and depth analyses may have underestimated total T cell responses. Compared with placebo recipients, Ad26.COV2.S recipients showed higher spike-specific TCR breadth (P = 0.0014).

The immunoSEQ Assay was used to sequence TCRbeta CDR3 regions. After extraction, genomic DNA underwent amplification by bias-controlled multiplex PCR, followed by high-throughput sequencing. The authors' analysis ran thus. To quantify the absolute abundance of every unique TCRbeta CDR3 region, sequences were collapsed and filtered. T cell fraction was estimated by normalizing TCRbeta template counts to usable DNA, which was measured by amplifying reference genes present in all nucleated cells. Repertoire TCRs were annotated as SARS-CoV-2-specific when V gene, CDR3 amino acid sequence and J gene were exactly matched to a known reactive TCR set. MIRA supplied the reference SARS-CoV-2 TCR set, which was filtered for enrichment in COVID-19-positive ImmuneCODE repertoires so that public or cross-reactive TCRs were removed. Drawing on the MIRA antigens, annotated TCRs were analysed further at the level of specific ORF or position within ORF. Depth was the summed frequency of annotated unique rearrangements, while breadth was defined as annotated unique rearrangements over total unique productive rearrangements. Two-sided Wilcoxon rank-sum tests were applied when comparing TCR breadth between groups. The table comes from immuneACCESS by way of TCRdb, which keeps in-frame sequences with V and J called. Part of the clones is missing from these tables; in studies checked, under half for an unresolved V gene and the rest for unknown reasons. V, J and clone size were drawn from that table, and D and trimming were deduced from the DNA. The sample profile shows 300,000 to 400,000 clones; under 95% of them were found once. The top ten clones comprise about 3.9% of the sample.

The CDR3 runs 15 amino acids, cysteine and phenylalanine included. CDR3 DNA only is kept here, 45 bases in frame from base 1. V sheds 2 bases and J sheds 10 bases, leaving 15 bases between their ends. CDR1 and CDR2 are drawn from the germline V gene: SGHTA, FQGTGA. As concerns this clone: Its target antigen remains unknown. Nothing much larger sits one base from this clone, and base qualities are not available.

This specimen's time point label, per the study, means: individuals recovered from natural SARS-CoV-2 infection. Source: peripheral blood, taken after recovery from COVID-19. The sequence is built from TRBV7-3 and TRBJ1-6, with a tentative D gene TRBD1 over 6 matching bases. This clonotype was obtained from a human donor who had recovered from COVID-19. The CDR3 has the sequence CASSLSAGGQSPLHF. The DNA sequence is as follows: TGTGCCAGCAGCTTATCTGCCGGGGGGCAATCACCCCTCCACTTT. Full variable domain (CDR3 extended with the reference TRBV7-3 and TRBJ1-6 proteins): GAGVSQTPSNKVTEKGKYVELRCDPISGHTALYWYRQSLGQGPEFLIYFQGTGAADDSGLPNDRFFAVRPEGSVSTLKIQRTERGDSAVYLCASSLSAGGQSPLHFGNGTRLTVT.